This TCR beta chain was documented in a study of CD8 T cells in Susac syndrome. Study results and limitations: TCR sequencing and HLA analysis covered a relatively small number of individuals.

RNA, at about 0.45 to 1 ug, was reverse transcribed with random hexamers. The TCR beta CDR3 was amplified by immunoSEQ multiplex PCR across 54 Vbeta, 13 Jbeta. Each CDR3 protein gets one entry after TCRdb re-called the immunoSEQ multiplex PCR reads with MiXCR. The sample yields 65,000 to 100,000 distinct CDR3 sequences, roughly 95% seen once. CD8+ and CD4+ T cells from blood underwent TCR beta sequencing, which was carried out in a high-throughput format. The authors negatively isolated CD8+ and CD4+ T cells and FACS-enriched TEMRA cells. The CDR3 is 15 amino acids. V was pared by 2 bases and J by 1 base, with 11 bases between. Germline V CDR1 and CDR2: SGDLS, YYNGEE. In the case of this clonotype: Its antigen is unidentified.

Sequenced: CD8+ T cells from PBMCs. The receptor comes from a human donor with Susac syndrome. This rearrangement joins TRBV9 to TRBJ2-3; TRBD1 might be the D (6 bases). The chain's CDR3 is CASSVEQGGTDTQYF. CDR3 DNA sequence: TGTGCCAGCAGCGTTGAACAGGGAGGCACAGATACGCAGTATTTT.